Shown below are 27 T cell receptor beta chains from a single sample sequenced in a study of blood T cell repertoires in COVID-19. Here immunoSEQ multiplex PCR was the method, and the copy in TCRdb shows in-frame clones only, minus some. Among 25,000 to 30,000 clones, 85% to 90% were seen once, and the ten largest hold around 1.7%. The source material was peripheral blood. These receptors all stem from a woman aged 60-75 years with active COVID-19.

CDR3 DNA sequence: TGTGCCAGCAATAGGGGACAGGACTCTGAAGCTTTCTTT. This gives the protein CASNRGQDSEAFF. This chain connects TRBV27 to TRBJ1-1, with 8 bases identical to TRBD1. The trim removed 7 bases at V and 6 bases at J, leaving 7 bases unmatched. The germline V gene has CDR1 MNHEY and CDR2 SMNVEV (reference sequence). The CDR3 is 13 amino acids.

V gene TRBV11-2 combines with J gene TRBJ2-5; TRBD2 might be the D (6 bases). Germline CDR1 and CDR2: SGHAT and FQNNGV. Trimming left V 3 bases short and J 10 bases short, with 21 bases between. The CDR3 extends over 15 amino acids. CDR3 loop: CASSLSRGLTSLQYF. The CDR3 nucleotides read TGTGCCAGCAGCTTGTCAAGAGGACTAACGAGTCTCCAGTACTTC.

The rearrangement links TRBV6-2 or TRBV6-3 to TRBJ2-7, with 7 bases matching TRBD1. V lost 6 bases and J lost 3; bases outside the gene matches: 5. Germline V CDR1 and CDR2: MNHEY, SVGEGT. The CDR3 consists of 13 residues. The CDR3 loop is CASSGTDLYEQYF. In nucleotides, the CDR3 is TGTGCCAGCAGCGGGACAGACCTCTACGAGCAGTACTTC.

This chain links TRBV5-6 with TRBJ2-7; D perhaps matches TRBD2 (6 bases). Trimming removed 0 bases from V and 0 bases from J, with 13 bases in between. This CDR3 is 16 amino acids long. Germline V gene sequence: CDR1 SGHDT, CDR2 YYEEEE. This chain's CDR3 is CASSLEGSGSSYEQYF. The DNA for the CDR3 is TGTGCCAGCAGCTTGGAGGGTAGCGGTAGCTCCTACGAGCAGTACTTC.

The chain uses TRBV7-8 and TRBJ2-1, with TRBD2 identical over 7 bases. Trimming cost V 8 bases and J 2 bases; bases outside gene matches: 0. The length of the CDR3 is 12 residues. The V gene's germline CDR1 is SGHVS and CDR2 FQNEAQ. The CDR3 DNA is TGTGCCAGCGGGAGGGCCTACAATGAGCAGTTCTTC. This codes for CASGRAYNEQFF.

This chain uses TRBV27 with TRBJ1-1; 7 bases map to TRBD1. V was clipped by 6 bases and J by 2 bases; unmatched bases: 6. The CDR3 runs 14 residues. Looked up from germline, CDR1 is MNHEY and CDR2 is SMNVEV (reference sequence). CDR3: CASRQDRSNTEAFF. CDR3 in DNA: TGTGCCAGCAGGCAGGACAGGAGTAACACTGAAGCTTTCTTT.

The gene calls are TRBV10-2 and TRBJ2-2, with D possibly TRBD2 on 5 matching bases. V was pared by 10 bases and J by 4 bases, with 16 bases between. The CDR3 is made up of 14 amino acids. CDR1 is WSHSY, CDR2 SAAADI, per germline. Here the CDR3 reads CATCSERATGELFF. The CDR3 bases are TGCGCCACCTGCAGTGAGAGGGCCACCGGGGAGCTGTTTTTT.

To note about this clone: Since the CDR3 does not end with the conserved phenylalanine or tryptophan, this likely comes from a read error. The DNA is omitted, as the CDR3 cannot be located on it reliably, and the CDR3 follows TCRdb's listing. The chain employs TRBV5-1 and TRBJ2-3; TRBD2 is the table's D call, not checked against the DNA. The CDR3 adds up to 13 amino acids, both ends counted. Germline assignment: CDR1 SGHRS and CDR2 YFSETQ. CDR3 sequence reads: CASSAGTSGLFQL.

This chain links TRBV27 with TRBJ2-7, with D uncertain. V lost 0 bases and J lost 5, with 8 bases in between. The germline CDR1 and CDR2 sequences are MNHEY and SMNVEV (reference sequence). The CDR3 runs 13 residues. The chain's CDR3 is CASSLSSVHEQYF. The CDR3 nucleotides are TGTGCCAGCAGTTTATCTAGTGTCCACGAGCAGTACTTC.

The chain uses TRBV19 and TRBJ2-1; the D is unclear. The V end was cut by 7 bases, the J end by 9 bases, with 4 bases between. The CDR3 runs 9 residues. Germline assignment: CDR1 LNHDA and CDR2 SQIVND (reference sequence). The CDR3 DNA reads as TGTGCCAGTAAGAGTGAGCAGTTCTTC. It encodes CASKSEQFF.

The rearrangement links TRBV6-5 to TRBJ2-7, with 8 bases aligning to TRBD2. The CDR3 has 14 residues. CDR1 and CDR2 from the germline V gene are MNHEY and SVGAGI. The V gene end was trimmed by 6 bases and the J gene end by 5 bases; junction bases not matched to a gene: 9. The DNA of the CDR3 is TGTGCCAGCAGGAATGACGGGAGGGCCGACGAGCAGTACTTC. It specifies CASRNDGRADEQYF.

J is TRBJ1-1 and V is TRBV7-2; D ambiguous. The germline V and J ends were trimmed by 2 bases and 0 bases, with 10 bases remaining between them. CDR1 is SGHTA, CDR2 FQGNSA, per germline. This CDR3 contains 15 residues. In nucleotides, the CDR3 is TGTGCCAGCAGCTTATCCTCGGGATTGAACACTGAAGCTTTCTTT. Its protein product is CASSLSSGLNTEAFF.

The chain combines TRBV19 with TRBJ2-1; tentatively, D is TRBD2 (6 bases). CDR1 is LNHDA and CDR2 is SQIVND in the germline V gene (reference sequence). V lost 4 bases and J 10 bases, leaving 17 bases between the germline ends. The CDR3 runs to 14 residues. CDR3 region: CASSRRAEENEQFF. In DNA, the CDR3 is TGTGCCAGTAGTAGGAGGGCAGAAGAAAACGAGCAGTTCTTC.

This clone is a singleton in its sample. The chain joins TRBV10-2 to TRBJ2-1, with a tentative D call TRBD2 (5 bases). Germline values: CDR1 WSHSY, CDR2 SAAADI. The length of the CDR3 is 17 residues. The V gene lost 2 bases and the J gene lost 6 bases, with 20 bases spanning the gap. The DNA for the CDR3 is TGCGCCAGCAGTGAGACCCCCGCTAGCCGAAGTTTCAATGAGCAGTTCTTC. Amino acid sequence: CASSETPASRSFNEQFF.

The CDR3: CASSSPSRQGARDTQYF. The CDR3 DNA reads as TGTGCCAGCAGTTCCCCTTCCCGGCAGGGGGCGCGCGATACGCAGTATTTT. The gene calls are TRBV28 and TRBJ2-3; the match to TRBD1 covers 8 bases. CDR3 length equals 17 residues. Per the germline V gene, CDR1 is MDHEN and CDR2 is SYDVKM. V lost 4 bases to trimming and J lost 6 bases; unmatched junction nucleotides: 15.

The chain employs TRBV18 and TRBJ2-7; tentatively, D is TRBD2 (5 bases). Germline CDR1 and CDR2: KGHSH and LQKENI. The CDR3 covers 16 residues. V lost 4 bases and J 2 bases, leaving 18 bases between the germline ends. The CDR3 coding sequence is TGTGCCAGCTCACAAAAAGGATCTGGGCGGGCCTACGAGCAGTACTTC. Translating gives CASSQKGSGRAYEQYF.

This chain links TRBV18 with TRBJ2-2; 8 nucleotides agree with TRBD2. Germline loops: CDR1 KGHSH, CDR2 LQKENI. This CDR3 has 17 residues. The ends lost 3 bases at V and 3 bases at J; junction bases unmatched: 9. The DNA of the CDR3 is TGTGCCAGCTCACCGCGATGGCTAGCGGGTCACACCGGGGAGCTGTTTTTT. Its translation: CASSPRWLAGHTGELFF.

The genes are TRBV28 and TRBJ2-1; 10 bases are a match to TRBD1. Per germline, CDR1 MDHEN and CDR2 SYDVKM. The V and J ends lost 7 bases and 4 bases, in that order; junction bases with no gene match: 7. CDR3 length: 15 residues. For the CDR3, the DNA is TGTGCCAGCAACCTCGACAGGGGGCGATACAATGAGCAGTTCTTC. As protein: CASNLDRGRYNEQFF.

This chain joins TRBV27 and TRBJ2-1, with TRBD1 as a possible D gene (6 bases). CDR1 and CDR2 (germline): MNHEY, SMNVEV (reference sequence). This CDR3 comprises 16 residues. Trimming left V 5 bases short and J 5 bases short, with 19 bases between. The CDR3 loop is CASSRPQGFVNNEQFF. The DNA for the CDR3 is TGTGCCAGCAGTAGGCCCCAGGGGTTTGTGAACAATGAGCAGTTCTTC.

Notes on this clone: One end of the junction varies from germline; a read error may be responsible. The genes are TRBV11-2 and TRBJ2-3; D is uncertain. The CDR3 runs to 14 residues. In germline, CDR1 is SGHAT, CDR2 FQNNGV. CDR3 region: CASSIDPGQDTQYF. For the CDR3, the DNA is TGTGCCAGCAGCATAGATCCTGGTCAGGATACGCAGTATTTT.

The genes are TRBV12-5 and TRBJ2-5, with 14 bases aligning to TRBD2. This CDR3 has 17 residues. The germline gives CDR1 LGHNT, CDR2 FRNRAP. The junction had 6 bases not matched to a gene; V was cut back by 1 base and J by 5 bases. The CDR3 DNA is TGTGCTAGTGGTTTGGAGGGACTAGCGGGAGTGCGGGAGACCCAGTACTTC. Protein: CASGLEGLAGVRETQYF.

This chain joins TRBV4-1 and TRBJ1-1, with 12 bases lining up with TRBD1. The CDR3 loop spans 16 amino acids. Germline lookup yields CDR1 MGHRA and CDR2 YSYEKL. Unmatched junction bases numbered 9, after V lost 3 bases and J lost 7 bases. The CDR3 DNA follows: TGCGCCAGCAGCCACCGCGATGGGACAGGGGGCATTGAAGCTTTCTTT. It specifies CASSHRDGTGGIEAFF.

V usage is TRBV4-1 and J usage is TRBJ2-2; 13 bases agree with TRBD2. From germline, CDR1 is MGHRA and CDR2 YSYEKL. This CDR3 region has 17 residues. With 4 bases clipped from V and 8 bases from J, the junction kept 10 bases outside the gene matches. Written as DNA, the CDR3 is TGCGCCAGCAGCCCAGCGGGACTAGCGGGGAGAGGTGGGGAGCTGTTTTTT. Its protein is CASSPAGLAGRGGELFF.

The V gene is TRBV29-1, the J gene TRBJ2-1; 11 positions match TRBD1. This CDR3 comprises 14 residues. Germline assignment: CDR1 SQVTM and CDR2 ANQGSEA. V was clipped by 1 base and J by 6 bases; unmatched bases: 2. The chain's CDR3 is CSVEGGQGVNEQFF. DNA of the CDR3: TGCAGCGTTGAAGGGGGACAGGGGGTCAATGAGCAGTTCTTC.

The chain has TRBV5-4 and TRBJ1-2; 8 bases are shared with TRBD1. V shed 3 bases, J shed 1 base, and the junction held 2 bases outside the gene matches. The germline gives CDR1 SGHNT, CDR2 YYREEE (reference sequence). CDR3 length: 14 amino acids. The CDR3 DNA reads as TGTGCCAGCAGCTACGACAGGGGTAACTATGGCTACACCTTC. Its translation is CASSYDRGNYGYTF.

The chain uses TRBV5-1 and TRBJ2-5; 11 nucleotides line up with TRBD1. The germline V gene has CDR1 SGHRS and CDR2 YFSETQ. The CDR3 has 14 amino acids. J gave up 7 bases and V 4 bases, and 6 bases lay outside the gene matches. The CDR3 region has the DNA TGCGCCAGCAGCGGCCTGGGACAGGGGGGGACCCAGTACTTC. The encoded protein is CASSGLGQGGTQYF.

The V gene is TRBV30, the J gene TRBJ1-6; D uncertain. The CDR3 contains 12 residues. Germline CDR1 GTSNPN, CDR2 SVGIG (reference sequence). V shed 0 bases and J shed 18 bases, with 15 bases lying between them. Here the CDR3 reads CAWSVPGRGPHF. The CDR3 nucleotides read TGTGCCTGGAGTGTACCTGGCCGAGGCCCCCACTTT.